This entry is about one TCR beta chain. Produced via immunoSEQ multiplex PCR; TCRdb's table is partial and in-frame only. Of about 70,000 clones detected, roughly 81% appear once; the ten largest clones hold 4.5% to 6%. The data stem from a study of OX40 agonist ivuxolimab in advanced cancers. Germline values: CDR1 SGDLS, CDR2 YYNGEE. The germline V and J ends were trimmed by 4 bases and 3 bases, with 17 bases remaining between them. The CDR3 extends over 15 amino acids. Patients had blood sampled at baseline and again on cycle 4 day 1 and cycle 7 day 1. The sample was CD4+ or CD8+ T cells sorted from blood, taken in a trial of the OX40 agonist ivuxolimab. This sequence was found in an adult with an advanced solid tumor such as melanoma, head and neck, liver or kidney cancer. V and J are TRBV9 and TRBJ2-7, with D unclear. This CDR3 reads CASSPRSAANYEQYF. CDR3 sequence (DNA): TGTGCCAGCAGCCCCCGCAGTGCAGCTAACTACGAGCAGTACTTC.